Detailed here is one T cell receptor (beta chain). The target antigen is unknown. The data derive from a study of post-analysis software for immune sequencing data. CDR3 length: 19 residues. Trimming shortened V by 0 bases and J by 0 bases, and 18 bases separated the two germline ends. Germline V gene lookup returns CDR1 LGHDT and CDR2 YNNKEL (reference sequence). Prepared TCR beta cDNA libraries contained unique molecular identifiers. Using its own MiXCR run on the PCR reads, TCRdb lists one record per CDR3 protein. The top ten hold about 11% of the sample, which has 600,000 to 750,000 distinct CDR3 sequences, roughly three fifths seen once. Study-wide findings and caveats: Patients used a few TRBV segments, including TRBV5-6, TRBV5-1 and TRBV20-1, more often than controls.

The V and J genes are TRBV3-1 and TRBJ2-1, with D perhaps given as TRBD1 or TRBD2 (5 bases each). The source of this sequence is a girl aged 2 to 9 with multiple sclerosis. Sequenced material: blood. The CDR3 sequence: CASSQERGRAPSSYNEQFF. In DNA form, the CDR3 reads TGTGCCAGCAGCCAAGAGAGGGGCCGGGCCCCAAGCTCCTACAATGAGCAGTTCTTC.